These T cell receptor beta chains were read from a single sample in a study of CD8 T cells in ankylosing spondylitis. MiXCR, run by TCRdb on the 5' RACE reads, gives a single entry per CDR3 protein. The data contain tens of thousands of distinct CDR3 sequences, approximately 10% of them singletons. Material for sequencing was blood, either unsorted or a sorted T cell fraction (not recorded which). All receptors derive from a male donor with ankylosing spondylitis or in good health (not recorded which). Both conserved end residues are trimmed from each CDR3.

j_call v_call cdr3_aa
TRBJ1-2 TRBV4-2 ASSQRQGRDYGYT
TRBJ1-6 TRBV5-1 ASSWGDREDSPLH
TRBJ1-6 TRBV9 ASSVRERAPLH
TRBJ2-2 TRBV18 ASSPSDSRELF
TRBJ2-7 TRBV18 ASSPPNGFYEQY
TRBJ1-1 TRBV12-3/TRBV12-4 ASSLRSGMNTEAF
TRBJ1-1 TRBV30 AWSGGRDTEAF
TRBJ2-7 TRBV29-1 SVEGAGRYEQY
TRBJ1-4 TRBV12-3/TRBV12-4 ASSLGPGGEKLF
TRBJ2-2 TRBV12-3/TRBV12-4 ASSLVRGDELF
TRBJ1-6 TRBV5-5 ASSPTYSSYNSPLH
TRBJ1-4 TRBV23-1 ASSVTGGYNEKLF
TRBJ2-5 TRBV5-1 ASSLEIGKETQY
TRBJ2-5 TRBV12-3/TRBV12-4 ASSLGVTQY
TRBJ1-1 TRBV2 ASGGLSEAF
TRBJ1-1 TRBV11-2 ASSTWDRMRTEAF
TRBJ2-3 TRBV9 ASSARQGNTQY
TRBJ2-4 TRBV28 RGDRVCWMAKNIQY
TRBJ2-1 TRBV7-8 ASSLNVGDEQF
TRBJ2-7 TRBV20-1 SARDLGGLNEQY
TRBJ1-2 TRBV5-1 ASSRNGAGGDGYT
TRBJ1-1 TRBV6-1 ASSEQPNTEAF
TRBJ2-7 TRBV5-1 ASSLLGQFYEQY
TRBJ1-2 TRBV6-5 ASSYSLSSPYGYT
TRBJ1-2 TRBV5-4 ASSLSPPGLGQGSYGYT
TRBJ2-1 TRBV3-1 ASSARRQPYNEQF
TRBJ2-5 TRBV20-1 SARRGQNQETQY
TRBJ1-1 TRBV7-7 ASSLGQGTEAF
TRBJ2-3 TRBV5-1 ASSLRDPSTDTQY
TRBJ2-1 TRBV18 ASSPSRDYNEQF
TRBJ2-4 TRBV7-9 ASSLQDKNIQY
TRBJ2-3 TRBV10-3 AISEAGDGTDTQY
TRBJ2-5 TRBV10-3 AIGAETQY
TRBJ2-3 TRBV6-5 ASSYGWTPSTDTQY
TRBJ2-5 TRBV5-1 ASSRTDQGTQY
TRBJ1-2 TRBV28 ASSSPQWDGGNYGYT
TRBJ2-2 TRBV5-1 ASASGGNPGELF
TRBJ1-3 TRBV7-8 ASSLHNSGNTIY
TRBJ1-4 TRBV5-1 ASSGPDQGYDEKLF
TRBJ2-2 TRBV12-3/TRBV12-4 ASSLGDGELF
TRBJ1-2 TRBV29-1 SVGGGALGYGYT
TRBJ2-3 TRBV7-2 ASSSMLSTDTQY
TRBJ2-1 TRBV3-1 ASSRILAGDYNEQF
TRBJ1-2 TRBV29-1 SVEGQAHYGYT
TRBJ2-5 TRBV4-2 ASSQEKGTQY
TRBJ2-2 TRBV19 ASSPSGGHGGELF
TRBJ1-1 TRBV24-1 ATSDSGTDYTEAF
TRBJ2-1 TRBV30 AWTPWAGGSYNEQF
TRBJ2-1 TRBV10-2 ACKIQGGNEQF
TRBJ2-1 TRBV10-3 AISHHPDGGRYNEQF
TRBJ2-2 TRBV29-1 SVAVGASGGIGELF
TRBJ2-1 TRBV7-2 ASSLEQYNEQF
TRBJ2-2 TRBV5-6 ASRVYYRIPGELF